The 14 T cell receptor beta chains given below trace back to one sample, sequenced in a study of CD8 T cells in ankylosing spondylitis. Study observations and caveats: For ankylosing spondylitis blood, a TCR beta motif of under ten highly homologous variants appeared characteristic.

TCRdb re-called the 5' RACE reads through MiXCR, storing one row per CDR3 protein. The sample holds hundreds of thousands of distinct CDR3 sequences, 10% to 15% seen once. Antigens for these TCRs are unknown. Material: blood, either unsorted or a sorted T cell fraction (not recorded which). The receptor source for this set is a male donor with ankylosing spondylitis.

This clonotype has more than one count but fewer than ten. This sequence joins TRBV7-9 and TRBJ1-1; 10 bases align to TRBD1. This CDR3 has 12 residues. From germline, CDR1 is SEHNR and CDR2 FQNEAQ (reference sequence). J lost 10 bases, V lost 3 bases, and 2 bases had no gene match. The CDR3 DNA reads as TGTGCCAGCAGCTTCGACAGGGGGCGAGCTTTCTTT. This sequence encodes CASSFDRGRAFF. Based on the CDR3 plus reference TRBV7-9 and TRBJ1-1, the full variable domain is DTGVSQNPRHKITKRGQNVTFRCDPISEHNRLYWYRQTLGQGPEFLTYFQNEAQLEKSRLLSDRFSAERPKGSFSTLEIQRTEQGDSAMYLCASSFDRGRAFFGQGTRLTVV.

The sample holds a few counts of this clonotype. The chain recombines TRBV18 with TRBJ2-3, with 12 bases that match TRBD2. V lost 5 bases, J lost 7 bases, and 10 bases stayed unmatched. CDR1 and CDR2 (germline): KGHSH, LQKENI. The CDR3 is 16 residues long. The CDR3 DNA is TGTGCCAGCTCAACGGCTAGCGGGAGGGCCCTAAATACGCAGTATTTT. Amino acids: CASSTASGRALNTQYF.

This chain joins TRBV5-1 and TRBJ2-3, with 8 bases aligning to TRBD1. The V gene's germline CDR1 is SGHRS and CDR2 YFSETQ. Unmatched junction bases numbered 6, after V lost 3 bases and J lost 3 bases. This CDR3 is built from 15 residues. The CDR3 loop is CASSSLTGATDTQYF. DNA of the CDR3: TGCGCCAGCAGCTCCCTGACAGGGGCAACAGATACGCAGTATTTT. Full variable domain (missing parts from reference TRBV5-1 and TRBJ2-3): KAGVTQTPRYLIKTRGQQVTLSCSPISGHRSVSWYQQTPGQGLQFLFEYFSETQRNKGNFPGRFSGRQFSNSRSEMNVSTLELGDSALYLCASSSLTGATDTQYFGPGTRLTVL.

This clonotype appeared a few times. This chain links TRBV25-1 with TRBJ2-1, with a tentative D call TRBD1 (6 bases). The V and J ends lost 4 bases and 14 bases respectively, with 15 bases between them. The CDR3 totals 12 residues. Germline CDR1 MGHDK, CDR2 SYGVNS. The CDR3 coding sequence is TGTGCCAGCAGTGCCCTTCCAGGGGTGGAGTTCTTC. Protein product: CASSALPGVEFF. The full variable domain, with the rest looked up from reference TRBV25-1 and TRBJ2-1, is EADIYQTPRYLVIGTGKKITLECSQTMGHDKMYWYQQDPGMELHLIHYSYGVNSTEKGDLSSESTVSRIRTEHFPLTLESARPSHTSQYLCASSALPGVEFFGPGTRLTVL.

The V call is TRBV18, the J call TRBJ2-7; D ambiguous. This CDR3 spans 14 amino acids. The V end was cut by 1 base, the J end by 2 bases, with 9 bases between. Germline V lookup: CDR1 KGHSH, CDR2 LQKENI. The CDR3 DNA reads TGTGCCAGCTCACCACAAAGGGATACCTACGAGCAGTACTTC. Translating gives CASSPQRDTYEQYF.

Only a few counts were recorded for this clonotype. V usage is TRBV20-1 and J usage is TRBJ2-5, with D possibly being TRBD2 (5 bases). CDR1 and CDR2 (germline): DFQATT, SNEGSKA (reference sequence). The length of the CDR3 is 14 residues. V was shortened by 3 bases and J by 5 bases, with 16 bases between the two germline ends. The CDR3 DNA follows: TGCAGTGCTAGCCGGGGTCAGCTCGCGGAGACCCAGTACTTC. Its translation is CSASRGQLAETQYF.

The rearrangement uses TRBV7-9 and TRBJ1-4, with a possible D match to TRBD1 (5 bases). With 2 bases removed from V and 6 bases from J, the gap between germline ends came to 16 bases. This CDR3 contains 16 residues. Germline CDR1 is SEHNR and CDR2 is FQNEAQ (reference sequence). Written as DNA, the CDR3 is TGTGCCAGCAGCTTATTACAGTGGGGGATTCATGAAAAACTGTTTTTT. Protein product: CASSLLQWGIHEKLFF. Together with reference TRBV7-9 and TRBJ1-4, the CDR3 gives the full variable domain: DTGVSQNPRHKITKRGQNVTFRCDPISEHNRLYWYRQTLGQGPEFLTYFQNEAQLEKSRLLSDRFSAERPKGSFSTLEIQRTEQGDSAMYLCASSLLQWGIHEKLFFGSGTQLSVL.

This clonotype has only a few counts. This rearrangement joins TRBV2 to TRBJ2-7; D possibly matches TRBD1 or TRBD2 (5 bases each). The CDR3 has 13 residues. Deletions cut 3 bases from V and 7 bases from J, with 13 bases between. CDR1 and CDR2 (germline): SNHLY, FYNNEI. This CDR3 reads CASSDDSGGEQYF. The CDR3, as DNA: TGTGCCAGCAGTGATGACAGCGGTGGGGAGCAGTACTTC.

This clonotype was seen more than once but under ten times. This chain joins TRBV7-3 and TRBJ2-1; TRBD2 matches at 12 bases. Trimming cost V 0 bases and J 0 bases; bases outside gene matches: 6. The germline gives CDR1 SGHTA, CDR2 FQGTGA. The CDR3 is 19 amino acids. The CDR3, as DNA: TGTGCCAGCAGCTTAACAGGGACTAGCGGGCCGAGCTCCTACAATGAGCAGTTCTTC. It is translated as CASSLTGTSGPSSYNEQFF.

With respect to this clonotype: A junction boundary mismatches the germline segment, possibly from a read error. The gene calls are TRBV7-3 and TRBJ1-6; the D gene is possibly TRBD1 (5 bases). This CDR3 spans 13 amino acids. Germline-derived CDR1 and CDR2 are SGHTA and FQGTGA. The CDR3 here is CVSSLDRNSPLHF. CDR3 nucleotide sequence: TGTGTCAGCAGCTTAGACAGAAATTCACCCCTCCACTTT.

CDR3 nucleotide sequence: TGTGCCAGCAGATTGACTAGCGGCAGCACAGATACGCAGTATTTT. As protein: CASRLTSGSTDTQYF. The chain is built from TRBV7-2 and TRBJ2-3; 9 bases map to TRBD2. Germline CDR1 and CDR2: SGHTA and FQGNSA. CDR3 length: 15 residues. The junction had 4 bases not matched to a gene; V was cut back by 6 bases and J by 0 bases.

This clonotype showed up many times. V is TRBV20-1 and J is TRBJ2-1, with D maybe TRBD2 (5 bases). The CDR3 has 13 residues. CDR1 and CDR2 from the germline V gene are DFQATT and SNEGSKA (reference sequence). The germline V and J ends were trimmed by 0 bases and 11 bases, with 14 bases remaining between them. The CDR3 protein is CSARETVSGKQFF. As DNA, the CDR3 is TGCAGTGCTAGAGAGACCGTCAGCGGCAAGCAGTTCTTC.

This clonotype appeared many times. CDR3 in DNA: TGTGCCAGCAGAAGGGACAGATCGAACACTGAAGCTTTCTTT. Translated, it gives CASRRDRSNTEAFF. This rearrangement joins TRBV6-4 to TRBJ1-1, with 7 bases matching TRBD1. The CDR3 runs to 14 residues. Germline CDR1 and CDR2: MRHNA and SNTAGT. V was clipped by 6 bases and J by 1 base; unmatched bases: 5.

The chain links TRBV6-2 or TRBV6-3 to TRBJ2-3; D gene uncertain. CDR1 and CDR2 from the germline V gene are MNHEY and SVGEGT. V was clipped by 10 bases and J by 0 bases, with 8 bases between them. CDR3 length: 12 amino acids. This CDR3 reads CAIGQSTDTQYF. CDR3 DNA: TGTGCCATCGGGCAGAGCACAGATACGCAGTATTTT.